This is a list of T cell receptor beta chains from one sample in a study of graft-versus-host responses after intestinal transplantation. TCRdb's table, derived via immunoSEQ multiplex PCR, lists solely in-frame clones and lacks some. The profile covers about 15,000 clones, with 70% to 90% appearing a single time and about 6.3% taken by the ten largest. The sequences come from bone marrow, collected around 120 days after intestinal transplantation. The origin of the receptors is a human patient who received an intestinal transplant, so some T cells may come from the graft donor. Each CDR3 is given without its conserved first and last residue. Expanded clones are given a class, and other clones once, few, many or no size at all.

clone size | J gene | V gene | CDR3 protein
- | TRBJ1-5 | TRBV28 | ASSFSLRGNQPQH
- | TRBJ1-1 | TRBV6-6 | ASRTGYGNTEAF
- | TRBJ2-7 | TRBV27 | ASSLVGTGAYEQY
- | TRBJ2-1 | TRBV14 | ASSQARTGAYNEQF
few | TRBJ2-1 | TRBV9 | ASSASKAGSSNEQF
- | TRBJ1-1 | TRBV28 | ASSFNPVNTEAF
- | TRBJ2-7 | TRBV4-1 | ASSQGTSGTYEQY
- | TRBJ2-7 | TRBV5-6 | ASSPRQGPAYEQY
- | TRBJ2-5 | TRBV10-3 | AIRERQGLKETQY
- | TRBJ2-1 | TRBV6-1 | ASSEAGGSYNEQF
- | TRBJ2-7 | TRBV5-1 | ASSFTTGEKSYEQY
- | TRBJ2-5 | TRBV7-2 | ASSLELAGGPETQY
- | TRBJ2-1 | TRBV7-8 | ASSLVRTLAESYNEQF
- | TRBJ1-1 | TRBV30 | AWSLALLSSNTEAF
- | TRBJ1-5 | TRBV4-1 | ASSPGDSNQPQH
- | TRBJ2-2 | TRBV5-4 | ASSLREPNTGELF
- | TRBJ1-3 | TRBV5-1 | ASSLAGQGGNTIY
few | TRBJ1-1 | TRBV7-3 | ASSLTGQGGTEAF
- | - | TRBV6-5 | ASSYWFASSYEQY
- | TRBJ2-7 | TRBV11-2 | ASSFGQPISYEQY
- | TRBJ2-5 | TRBV4-1 | ASSQDQETQY
- | TRBJ2-5 | TRBV19 | ASSISLAGVGYQETQY
- | TRBJ2-3 | TRBV28 | ASSFSSGRVTDTQY
- | TRBJ1-6 | TRBV23-1 | AMARADRDNSPLH
- | TRBJ2-7 | TRBV4-2 | ASSQVPGRDEQY
- | TRBJ2-3 | TRBV6-4 | ASSLSTSTDTQY